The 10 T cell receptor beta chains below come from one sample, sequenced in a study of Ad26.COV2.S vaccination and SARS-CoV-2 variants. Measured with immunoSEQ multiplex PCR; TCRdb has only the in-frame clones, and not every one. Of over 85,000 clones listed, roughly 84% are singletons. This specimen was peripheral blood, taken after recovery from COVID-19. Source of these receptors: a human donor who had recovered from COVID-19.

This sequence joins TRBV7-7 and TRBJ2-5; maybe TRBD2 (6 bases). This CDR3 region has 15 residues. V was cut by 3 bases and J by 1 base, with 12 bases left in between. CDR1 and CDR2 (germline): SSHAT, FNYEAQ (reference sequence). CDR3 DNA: TGTGCCAGCAGCTTGAGACCGGGACTCCAAGAGACCCAGTACTTC. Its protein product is CASSLRPGLQETQYF.

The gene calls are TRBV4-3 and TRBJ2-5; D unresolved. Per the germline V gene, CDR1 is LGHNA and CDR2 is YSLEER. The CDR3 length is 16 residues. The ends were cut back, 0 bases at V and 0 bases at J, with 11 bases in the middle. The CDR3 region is CASSQELRRNQETQYF. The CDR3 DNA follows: TGCGCCAGCAGCCAAGAATTGAGGCGTAACCAAGAGACCCAGTACTTC.

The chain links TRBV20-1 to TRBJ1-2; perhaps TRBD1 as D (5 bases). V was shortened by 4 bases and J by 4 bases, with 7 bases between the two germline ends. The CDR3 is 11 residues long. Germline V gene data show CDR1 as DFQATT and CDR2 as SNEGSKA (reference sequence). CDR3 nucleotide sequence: TGCAGTGCTACAGGGACCTATGGCTACACCTTC. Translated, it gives CSATGTYGYTF.

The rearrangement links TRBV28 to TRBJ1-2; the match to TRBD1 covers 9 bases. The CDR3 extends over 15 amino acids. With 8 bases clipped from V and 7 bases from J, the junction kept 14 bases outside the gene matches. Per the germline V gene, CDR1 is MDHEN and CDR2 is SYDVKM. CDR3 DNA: TGTGCCAGCGAAGAGAAGCCGGGACAGGGCTCTGGCTACACCTTC. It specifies CASEEKPGQGSGYTF.

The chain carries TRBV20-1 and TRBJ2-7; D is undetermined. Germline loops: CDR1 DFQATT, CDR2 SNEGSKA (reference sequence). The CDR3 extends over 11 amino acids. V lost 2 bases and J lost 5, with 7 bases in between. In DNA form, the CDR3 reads TGCAGTGCTAGACATAAGCACGAGCAGTACTTC. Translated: CSARHKHEQYF.

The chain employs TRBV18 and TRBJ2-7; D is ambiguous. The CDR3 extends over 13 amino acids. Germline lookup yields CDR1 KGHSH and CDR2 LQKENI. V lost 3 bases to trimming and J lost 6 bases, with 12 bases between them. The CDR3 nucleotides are TGTGCCAGCTCACCCGGACCGGGCCGCGAGCAGTACTTC. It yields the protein CASSPGPGREQYF.

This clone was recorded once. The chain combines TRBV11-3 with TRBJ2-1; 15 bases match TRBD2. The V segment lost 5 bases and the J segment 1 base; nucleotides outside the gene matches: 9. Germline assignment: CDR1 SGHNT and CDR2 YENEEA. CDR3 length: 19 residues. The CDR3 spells CASSPGPGLAGGSYNEQFF. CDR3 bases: TGTGCCAGCAGCCCGGGACCGGGACTAGCGGGAGGTTCCTACAATGAGCAGTTCTTC.

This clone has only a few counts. The CDR3 DNA follows: TGTGCCAGCAGTACCCCGGGAGGGGAAGCTTTCTTT. This translates into CASSTPGGEAFF. The chain links TRBV12-3 or TRBV12-4 to TRBJ1-1; D remains ambiguous. Trimming removed 5 bases from V and 8 bases from J, with 12 bases in between. The CDR3 has 12 residues.

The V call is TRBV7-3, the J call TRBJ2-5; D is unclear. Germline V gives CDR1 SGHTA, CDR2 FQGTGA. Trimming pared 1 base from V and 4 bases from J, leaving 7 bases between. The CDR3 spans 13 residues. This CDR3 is CASSLMLGETQYF. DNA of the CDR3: TGTGCCAGCAGCTTAATGCTAGGAGAGACCCAGTACTTC.

CDR3 sequence (DNA): TGTGCCAGCTCACTAGAGAACTCTGGAAACACCATATATTTT. The encoded protein is CASSLENSGNTIYF. This chain uses TRBV18 with TRBJ1-3, with unresolved D. From germline, CDR1 is KGHSH and CDR2 LQKENI. The ends were cut back, 4 bases at V and 0 bases at J, with 7 bases in the middle. The CDR3 has 14 amino acids.